A single sample gave rise to the 6 T cell receptor beta chains below, sequenced in a study of blood T cell repertoires in COVID-19 (dated by TCRdb to 2019 to 2021). The library was obtained by the immunoSEQ multiplex PCR assay. The table comes from immuneACCESS by way of TCRdb, which keeps in-frame sequences with V and J called. Part of the clones is missing from these tables; in studies checked, under half for an unresolved V gene and the rest for unknown reasons. This sample comprises roughly 190,000 clones, 70% to 80% of them detected only once. The ten largest make up 9.5% to 15% of the sample. The sequencing input was peripheral blood. These receptors all stem from a woman between 50 and 59 years old with acute or convalescent COVID-19.

The chain uses TRBV29-1 and TRBJ2-7; perhaps TRBD1 as D (6 bases). Trimming stripped 6 bases from V and 0 bases from J, with 15 bases between. This CDR3 has 14 residues. The germline V gene has CDR1 SQVTM and CDR2 ANQGSEA. The CDR3 sequence: CSVRTGTSSYEQYF. The CDR3 DNA follows: TGCAGCGTGCGTACAGGGACGAGCTCCTACGAGCAGTACTTC.

This chain links TRBV27 with TRBJ1-5; D uncertain. Germline V gene data show CDR1 as MNHEY and CDR2 as SMNVEV (reference sequence). Trimming pared 3 bases from V and 2 bases from J, leaving 17 bases between. The CDR3 spans 17 residues. The CDR3 spells CASSLTLPGGGNQPQHF. CDR3 coding DNA: TGTGCCAGCAGTTTGACCCTTCCGGGCGGGGGCAATCAGCCCCAGCATTTT.

This chain links TRBV7-8 with TRBJ2-5; TRBD2 aligns across 13 bases. The CDR3 runs to 15 residues. The trim removed 5 bases at V and 5 bases at J, leaving 5 bases unmatched. Looked up from germline, CDR1 is SGHVS and CDR2 is FQNEAQ. DNA for the CDR3: TGTGCCAGCAGCCCCCGGACTAGCGGGAGTGAGACCCAGTACTTC. Translation: CASSPRTSGSETQYF.

This rearrangement joins TRBV4-1 to TRBJ1-5; 9 positions match TRBD1. The CDR3 contains 17 residues. Germline values: CDR1 MGHRA, CDR2 YSYEKL. The V segment lost 4 bases and the J segment 4 bases; nucleotides outside the gene matches: 11. CDR3 residues: CASSRLGRTGENQPQHF. In DNA, the CDR3 is TGCGCCAGCAGCCGACTTGGAAGGACAGGGGAAAATCAGCCCCAGCATTTT.

The chain couples TRBV6-1 to TRBJ1-6, with D possibly TRBD1 on 5 matching bases. Per germline, CDR1 MNHNS and CDR2 SASEGT. This CDR3 is 13 amino acids long. Trimming removed 6 bases at V and 4 bases at J, with 7 bases between. CDR3 sequence: CASSGGYNSPLHF. The CDR3 DNA follows: TGTGCCAGCAGCGGGGGTTATAATTCACCCCTCCACTTT.

The V call is TRBV7-8, the J call TRBJ1-5; D may be TRBD1 (5 bases). Germline V gene data show CDR1 as SGHVS and CDR2 as FQNEAQ. Trimming stripped 7 bases from V and 3 bases from J, with 16 bases between. The CDR3 runs to 15 residues. CDR3 sequence (DNA): TGTGCCAGCACCTCGGGAGGGGCCAACAATCAGCCCCAGCATTTT. Encoded protein: CASTSGGANNQPQHF.